This T cell receptor (beta chain) was obtained from a study of control samples from healthy donors and cancer patients. Only in-frame clones appear in the TCRdb table, and some are missing; sequencing was by immunoSEQ multiplex PCR. The sample carries 150,000 to 200,000 clones, 90% to 95% recorded once. Looked up from germline, CDR1 is SGHDN and CDR2 is FVKESK. The CDR3 has 13 residues. V lost 5 bases, J lost 3 bases, and 10 bases lay in between. Sequenced: blood. The sequence was obtained from a man between 25 and 39 years old in good health. This chain joins TRBV14 and TRBJ2-5; no definite D call. The CDR3 sequence is CASSVNPEETQYF. As DNA, the CDR3 is TGTGCCAGCAGCGTAAATCCCGAAGAGACCCAGTACTTC.